These 5 T cell receptor beta chains share one sample of origin, sequenced in a study of blood T cell repertoires in COVID-19. Only in-frame clones appear in the TCRdb table, and some are missing; sequencing was by immunoSEQ multiplex PCR. The sample gives approximately 89,000 clones, approximately 75% of which show up once; about 13% is in the top ten. The sequenced sample consisted of peripheral blood. Receptors were obtained from a human donor in a cohort sampled during active COVID-19.

The chain has TRBV7-6 and TRBJ1-1; TRBD1 agrees at 8 bases. The trim removed 6 bases at V and 1 base at J, leaving 4 bases unmatched. Germline V gives CDR1 SGHVS, CDR2 FNYEAQ. This CDR3 spans 14 amino acids. CDR3 residues: CASRSGQANTEAFF. The CDR3 DNA sequence: TGTGCCAGCAGATCGGGACAGGCGAACACTGAAGCTTTCTTT.

This chain links TRBV5-1 with TRBJ1-6, with TRBD1 as a possible D gene (5 bases). Per the germline V gene, CDR1 is SGHRS and CDR2 is YFSETQ. The length of the CDR3 is 15 residues. Trimming pared 3 bases from V and 2 bases from J, leaving 9 bases between. In nucleotides, the CDR3 is TGCGCCAGCAGCTCCCAGGGCGCCTATAATTCACCCCTCCACTTT. The encoded protein is CASSSQGAYNSPLHF.

This clone was recorded only once. This chain links TRBV4-1 with TRBJ2-1; D might be TRBD2 (7 bases). Germline-derived CDR1 and CDR2 are MGHRA and YSYEKL. Trimming stripped 0 bases from V and 0 bases from J, with 15 bases between. CDR3 size: 18 residues. In DNA, the CDR3 is TGCGCCAGCAGCCAAGAGTACGGGGGGCTGAGCTCCTACAATGAGCAGTTCTTC. It yields the protein CASSQEYGGLSSYNEQFF.

The CDR3: CASSSAAGNYNSPLHF. In DNA, the CDR3 is TGCGCCAGCAGCTCGGCGGCGGGGAACTATAATTCACCCCTCCACTTT. The chain has TRBV5-1 and TRBJ1-6; D unresolved. This CDR3 comprises 16 residues. CDR1 SGHRS and CDR2 YFSETQ come from the germline V gene. The V end was cut by 3 bases, the J end by 3 bases, with 13 bases between.

The rearrangement joins TRBV11-1 to TRBJ2-1; D is ambiguous. This CDR3 is 15 amino acids long. The V and J ends lost 5 bases and 5 bases respectively, with 16 bases between them. Germline-derived CDR1 and CDR2 are SGHAT and FQDESV (reference sequence). The CDR3 reads CASSNDKTPNNEQFF. DNA for the CDR3: TGTGCCAGCAGCAACGACAAGACGCCGAACAATGAGCAGTTCTTC.